The 29 T cell receptor beta chains in this list originate from one sample, sequenced in a study of cytotoxic CD8 clonotypes in ibrutinib-treated CLL. Libraries were prepared by immunoSEQ multiplex PCR; TCRdb keeps only in-frame clonotypes and omits some of them. The sample has 25,000 to 35,000 clones; roughly 62% are singletons. The specimen comprised PBMCs, sampled before ibrutinib treatment. The receptors derive from a human donor with chronic lymphocytic leukemia.

The rearrangement uses TRBV28 and TRBJ2-1; 8 nucleotides align to TRBD2. Germline V gene sequence: CDR1 MDHEN, CDR2 SYDVKM. This CDR3 is built from 15 residues. Trimming removed 3 bases from V and 7 bases from J; junction bases left unmatched: 8. CDR3: CASSFGTRALNEQFF. CDR3 coding DNA: TGTGCCAGCAGTTTCGGGACTAGGGCACTTAATGAGCAGTTCTTC.

The chain uses TRBV18 and TRBJ2-5; D is ambiguous. The CDR3 length is 14 residues. Germline V gene lookup returns CDR1 KGHSH and CDR2 LQKENI. V was pared by 6 bases and J by 2 bases, with 13 bases between. In DNA, the CDR3 is TGTGCCAGCTCCCCAGGTGCGACACAAGAGACCCAGTACTTC. Residues: CASSPGATQETQYF.

CDR3 sequence reads: CASLTFTERDRNEQFF. The DNA for the CDR3 is TGTGCCAGCCTAACATTCACGGAGCGGGATCGCAATGAGCAGTTCTTC. The chain joins TRBV2 to TRBJ2-1; 7 nucleotides match TRBD2. The CDR3 has 16 residues. Germline values: CDR1 SNHLY, CDR2 FYNNEI. With V trimmed by 8 bases and J by 6 bases, 16 bases remained unmatched.

The chain is built from TRBV2 and TRBJ1-2, with TRBD1 matching 10 bases. This CDR3 is 14 amino acids long. V gave up 6 bases and J gave up 7 bases; unmatched junction bases: 8. Germline lookup yields CDR1 SNHLY and CDR2 FYNNEI. In DNA form, the CDR3 reads TGTGCCAGCAGCCGGGACAGGGGAATGACTGGCTACACCTTC. As protein: CASSRDRGMTGYTF.

The gene calls are TRBV7-9 and TRBJ2-1; a weak D match, TRBD2 (7 bases). V shed 1 base and J shed 7 bases, with 14 bases lying between them. Germline V lookup: CDR1 SEHNR, CDR2 FQNEAQ (reference sequence). The CDR3 consists of 15 residues. The CDR3 DNA reads TGTGCCAGCAGCTTAGGGGGCGGGGGCACGAATGAGCAGTTCTTC. Protein: CASSLGGGGTNEQFF.

The chain carries TRBV19 and TRBJ2-1; tentatively, D is TRBD1 (6 bases). Germline loops: CDR1 LNHDA, CDR2 SQIVND (reference sequence). CDR3 size: 15 residues. Between the trimmed V and J ends, which lost 6 bases and 6 bases, there was a span of 18 bases. The CDR3 DNA follows: TGTGCCAGTAGCCGTCTAGAATCAGGGGTCAATGAGCAGTTCTTC. Its protein product is CASSRLESGVNEQFF.

The V and J genes are TRBV27 and TRBJ2-4; D tentatively fits TRBD1 or TRBD2 (5 bases each). The V end lost 4 bases, the J end lost 2 bases, and 12 bases lay between the germline ends. CDR1 is MNHEY, CDR2 SMNVEV, per germline (reference sequence). The length of the CDR3 is 15 residues. CDR3 sequence: CASSWGLRTKNIQYF. DNA of the CDR3: TGTGCCAGCAGTTGGGGGTTGAGAACCAAAAACATTCAGTACTTC.

The chain recombines TRBV2 with TRBJ1-4; the match to TRBD1 covers 7 bases. Germline V CDR1 and CDR2: SNHLY, FYNNEI. CDR3 length: 15 amino acids. With V trimmed by 6 bases and J by 5 bases, 9 bases remained unmatched. CDR3 sequence reads: CASSDQQGRNEKLFF. The CDR3 nucleotides read TGTGCCAGCAGCGACCAACAGGGGCGAAATGAAAAACTGTTTTTT.

This chain joins TRBV6-1 and TRBJ1-1; D unresolved. Germline CDR1 and CDR2: MNHNS and SASEGT. The CDR3 totals 14 residues. V was clipped by 7 bases and J by 8 bases, with 20 bases between them. This CDR3 is CASTASPPGREAFF. The CDR3 DNA reads TGTGCCAGCACCGCAAGCCCTCCCGGGCGGGAAGCTTTCTTT.

This sequence joins TRBV27 and TRBJ2-7, with TRBD2 identical over 9 bases. Germline CDR1 MNHEY, CDR2 SMNVEV (reference sequence). The CDR3 is 15 amino acids. Unmatched junction bases numbered 2, after V lost 2 bases and J lost 0 bases. CDR3 DNA: TGTGCCAGCAGTTTAGGTAGCGGGAGCTCCTACGAGCAGTACTTC. It encodes CASSLGSGSSYEQYF.

This clone appeared once. The chain uses TRBV6-1 and TRBJ2-7, with unresolved D. Germline V gene sequence: CDR1 MNHNS, CDR2 SASEGT. This CDR3 has 13 residues. Trimming removed 1 base at V and 6 bases at J, with 10 bases between. The DNA of the CDR3 is TGTGCCAGCAGTGAAGGTCGGCTCGGCGAGCAGTACTTC. It yields the protein CASSEGRLGEQYF.

A word on this clone: One end of the junction fails to match germline, which may point to a read error. J is TRBJ2-7 and V is TRBV7-7; 8 nucleotides match TRBD1. Germline CDR1 and CDR2: SSHAT and FNYEAQ (reference sequence). The CDR3 extends over 15 amino acids. CDR3 amino acids: CASSLGQGATYEQYF. In DNA form, the CDR3 reads TGTGCTAGCAGCTTAGGCCAGGGGGCGACCTACGAGCAGTACTTC.

The chain has TRBV19 and TRBJ1-1, with 12 bases matching TRBD1. J gave up 5 bases and V 7 bases, and 8 bases lay outside the gene matches. The germline V gene has CDR1 LNHDA and CDR2 SQIVND (reference sequence). There are 15 residues in the CDR3. The CDR3 protein is CASTPGDRGLTEAFF. DNA for the CDR3: TGTGCCAGTACTCCGGGGGACAGGGGGCTTACTGAAGCTTTCTTT.

In its sample, this clone was seen a few times. The chain is built from TRBV7-9 and TRBJ2-7; no clear D. The germline V gene has CDR1 SEHNR and CDR2 FQNEAQ (reference sequence). The V and J ends lost 1 base and 2 bases respectively, with 12 bases between them. CDR3 size: 15 residues. The CDR3 sequence: CASSLGQFHTYEQYF. For the CDR3, the DNA is TGTGCCAGCAGCTTAGGGCAGTTCCATACCTACGAGCAGTACTTC.

The chain carries TRBV7-9 and TRBJ1-3; D remains ambiguous. This CDR3 comprises 16 residues. CDR1 SEHNR and CDR2 FQNEAQ come from the germline V gene (reference sequence). V was clipped by 0 bases and J by 0 bases, with 9 bases between them. CDR3 bases: TGTGCCAGCAGCTTAGCGGACCGTAGCTCTGGAAACACCATATATTTT. It codes for CASSLADRSSGNTIYF.

The chain carries TRBV5-4 and TRBJ2-7; possibly TRBD2 for D (7 bases). V dropped 1 base and J dropped 0 bases, with 11 bases sitting between them. This CDR3 is 15 amino acids long. Germline lookup yields CDR1 SGHNT and CDR2 YYREEE (reference sequence). CDR3 nucleotides: TGTGCCAGCAGCTTGTTGGGGGGGGCCTCCTACGAGCAGTACTTC. This codes for CASSLLGGASYEQYF.

The chain recombines TRBV11-2 with TRBJ2-3; D gene uncertain. Trimming left V 5 bases short and J 8 bases short, with 14 bases between. Germline V gene lookup returns CDR1 SGHAT and CDR2 FQNNGV. The CDR3 is 13 residues long. CDR3 loop: CASSARIFPTQYF. The CDR3 nucleotides read TGTGCCAGCAGCGCGCGCATCTTCCCTACGCAGTATTTT.

This clone was found a few times. The chain links TRBV6-5 to TRBJ2-3; TRBD1 agrees at 8 bases. Germline V gives CDR1 MNHEY, CDR2 SVGAGI. V trimming: 5 bases; J trimming: 8 bases; junction bases outside the gene matches: 3. The CDR3 length is 12 residues. CDR3 in amino acids: CASSLDRATQYF. Written as DNA, the CDR3 is TGTGCCAGCAGTCTGGACAGGGCTACGCAGTATTTT.

This clone has only one observation. J is TRBJ1-2 and V is TRBV9; D remains ambiguous. Trimming cost V 1 base and J 3 bases, with 28 bases left between them. This CDR3 spans 20 amino acids. The germline CDR1 and CDR2 sequences are SGDLS and YYNGEE. This chain's CDR3 is CASSVYSRVEVSSRDYGYTF. The CDR3 DNA reads as TGTGCCAGCAGCGTATATTCCCGAGTTGAGGTTTCTAGTAGGGACTATGGCTACACCTTC.

The rearrangement uses TRBV28 and TRBJ2-3; 8 bases align to TRBD2. J was trimmed by 6 bases and V by 8 bases; bases with no gene match: 13. The CDR3 is 15 residues long. The germline gives CDR1 MDHEN, CDR2 SYDVKM. Here the CDR3 DNA reads TGTGCCAGCGCCCCGGCGGGAGGCCCCCGGGATACGCAGTATTTT. It encodes CASAPAGGPRDTQYF.

V usage is TRBV29-1 and J usage is TRBJ2-3, with a tentative D call TRBD1 (6 bases). Germline V gene lookup returns CDR1 SQVTM and CDR2 ANQGSEA. The CDR3 contains 15 residues. V shed 1 base and J shed 2 bases, with 13 bases lying between them. CDR3 in DNA: TGCAGCGTTGAAGCGCAGGGGAACCCCACAGATACGCAGTATTTT. Protein sequence: CSVEAQGNPTDTQYF.

The chain couples TRBV6-1 to TRBJ2-7; D is undetermined. The V and J ends lost 1 base and 6 bases respectively, with 4 bases between them. Germline loops: CDR1 MNHNS, CDR2 SASEGT. CDR3 size: 11 residues. The CDR3 here is CASSEVSEQYF. The CDR3, as DNA: TGTGCCAGCAGTGAAGTGTCCGAGCAGTACTTC.

The chain is built from TRBV19 and TRBJ2-7; 10 nucleotides line up with TRBD2. Unmatched junction bases numbered 8, after V lost 3 bases and J lost 3 bases. The CDR3 totals 16 residues. Germline-derived CDR1 and CDR2 are LNHDA and SQIVND (reference sequence). CDR3: CASSISGSSGSYEQYF. DNA of the CDR3: TGTGCCAGTAGTATTAGCGGTTCTAGCGGGAGCTACGAGCAGTACTTC.

This clone was observed a handful of times. The CDR3 DNA is TGTGCCAGCAGTGTCCGGGGCTACGAGCAGTACTTC. Its translation is CASSVRGYEQYF. This chain links TRBV2 with TRBJ2-7; D might be TRBD2 (5 bases). The germline gives CDR1 SNHLY, CDR2 FYNNEI. The CDR3 is 12 residues long. Trimming left V 4 bases short and J 3 bases short, with 7 bases between.

The chain carries TRBV6-5 and TRBJ1-1; unclear D gene. The CDR3 is 13 amino acids. The V end lost 0 bases, the J end lost 0 bases, and 2 bases lay between the germline ends. Looked up from germline, CDR1 is MNHEY and CDR2 is SVGAGI. As DNA, the CDR3 is TGTGCCAGCAGTTACTCCTTGAACACTGAAGCTTTCTTT. Translating gives CASSYSLNTEAFF.

The chain joins TRBV19 to TRBJ2-2, with unresolved D. Trimming removed 4 bases from V and 7 bases from J, with 16 bases in between. The CDR3 consists of 15 residues. The germline CDR1 and CDR2 sequences are LNHDA and SQIVND (reference sequence). CDR3 protein: CASSTQILEGGELFF. CDR3 in DNA: TGTGCCAGTAGTACGCAGATCCTTGAAGGCGGGGAGCTGTTTTTT.

This clone has only a few counts. This sequence joins TRBV6-5 and TRBJ1-2; D gene ambiguous. The CDR3 runs to 13 residues. CDR1 is MNHEY, CDR2 SVGAGI, per germline. V was shortened by 8 bases and J by 3 bases, with 13 bases between the two germline ends. The DNA for the CDR3 is TGTGCCAGCCGAGGCGGGATGGACTATGGCTACACCTTC. It yields the protein CASRGGMDYGYTF.

This chain joins TRBV5-1 and TRBJ2-2, with D unclear. Germline lookup yields CDR1 SGHRS and CDR2 YFSETQ. The CDR3 runs to 14 residues. The V and J ends lost 2 bases and 4 bases respectively, with 9 bases between them. Written as DNA, the CDR3 is TGCGCCAGCAGCTTATTGGACGGCACCGGGGAGCTGTTTTTT. It translates to CASSLLDGTGELFF.

This clone was counted a few times. This rearrangement joins TRBV7-8 to TRBJ2-5; D is ambiguous. Trimming removed 5 bases at V and 4 bases at J, with 11 bases between. CDR3 length: 13 amino acids. Looked up from germline, CDR1 is SGHVS and CDR2 is FQNEAQ. CDR3 loop: CASSASGPETQYF. As DNA, the CDR3 is TGTGCCAGCAGCGCCTCCGGTCCAGAGACCCAGTACTTC.